This TCR beta chain is from a study of blood T cell repertoires in COVID-19. Comments on this clone: Other DNA sequences in the sample encode the same CDR3.

The trim removed 2 bases at V and 8 bases at J, leaving 4 bases unmatched. Germline values: CDR1 SEHNR, CDR2 FQNEAQ (reference sequence). The CDR3 has 14 amino acids. Libraries were prepared by immunoSEQ multiplex PCR; TCRdb keeps only in-frame clonotypes and omits some of them. The data show 90,000 to 120,000 clones, less than 75% seen once. Sequenced material: peripheral blood. The clonotype was recovered from a middle-aged woman with acute or convalescent COVID-19. The chain employs TRBV7-9 and TRBJ1-4; 8 positions match TRBD1. CDR3 amino acids: CASSLQGAGEKLFF. The CDR3 DNA is TGTGCCAGCAGCTTACAGGGGGCAGGGGAAAAACTGTTTTTT.